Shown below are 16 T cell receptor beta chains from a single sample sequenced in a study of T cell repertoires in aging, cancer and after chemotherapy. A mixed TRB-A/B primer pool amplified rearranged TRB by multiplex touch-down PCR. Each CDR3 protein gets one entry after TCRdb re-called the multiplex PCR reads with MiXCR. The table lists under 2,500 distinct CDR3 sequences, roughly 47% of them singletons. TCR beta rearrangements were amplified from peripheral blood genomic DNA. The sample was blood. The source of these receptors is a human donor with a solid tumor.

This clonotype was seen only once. The CDR3 coding sequence is TGTGCCAGCAGTTCACGGGGTGGGTACGAGCAGTACTTC. It translates to CASSSRGGYEQYF. The chain combines TRBV6-5 with TRBJ2-7; perhaps TRBD2 as D (5 bases). This CDR3 contains 13 residues. V was pared by 4 bases and J by 4 bases, with 11 bases between. Germline V lookup: CDR1 MNHEY, CDR2 SVGAGI.

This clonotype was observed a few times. The CDR3 nucleotides read TGTGCCAGCAGCCCCCAGGGGGGATTGGACACTGAAGCTTTCTTT. Translation: CASSPQGGLDTEAFF. V usage is TRBV7-2 and J usage is TRBJ1-1, with 7 bases fitting TRBD1. J was trimmed by 3 bases and V by 5 bases; bases with no gene match: 9. Germline V gene lookup returns CDR1 SGHTA and CDR2 FQGNSA. The CDR3 sequence is 15 residues long.

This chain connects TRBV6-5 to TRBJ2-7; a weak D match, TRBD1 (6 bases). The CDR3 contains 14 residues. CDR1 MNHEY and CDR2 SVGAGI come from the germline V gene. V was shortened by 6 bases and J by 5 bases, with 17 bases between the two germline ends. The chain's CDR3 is CASSKTGTLNEQYF. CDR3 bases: TGTGCCAGCAGCAAGACCGGGACACTGAACGAGCAGTACTTC.

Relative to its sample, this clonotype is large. CDR3 sequence: CAWSKHAGYTF. The CDR3 DNA follows: TGTGCCTGGAGTAAACACGCGGGCTACACCTTC. The chain links TRBV30 to TRBJ1-2, with unresolved D. V lost 2 bases and J 8 bases, leaving 9 bases between the germline ends. This CDR3 is 11 amino acids long. Per germline, CDR1 GTSNPN and CDR2 SVGIG (reference sequence). The full variable domain, completed using reference TRBV30 and TRBJ1-2, is SQTIHQWPATLVQPVGSPLSLECTVEGTSNPNLYWYRQAAGRGLQLLFYSVGIGQISSEVPQNLSASRPQDRQFILSSKKLLLSDSGFYLCAWSKHAGYTFGSGTRLTVV.

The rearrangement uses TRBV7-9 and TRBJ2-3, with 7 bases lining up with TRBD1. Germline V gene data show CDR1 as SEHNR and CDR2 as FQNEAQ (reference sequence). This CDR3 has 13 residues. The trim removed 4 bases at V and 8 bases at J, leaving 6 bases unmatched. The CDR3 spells CASSSQQGFTQYF. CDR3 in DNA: TGTGCCAGCAGCTCCCAACAGGGGTTTACGCAGTATTTT.

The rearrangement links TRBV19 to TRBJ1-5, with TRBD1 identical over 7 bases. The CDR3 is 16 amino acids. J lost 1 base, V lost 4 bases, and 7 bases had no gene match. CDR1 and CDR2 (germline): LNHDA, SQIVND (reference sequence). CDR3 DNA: TGTGCCAGTAGTAAAGGGGGCGCGGGAAGCAATCAGCCCCAGCATTTT. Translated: CASSKGGAGSNQPQHF.

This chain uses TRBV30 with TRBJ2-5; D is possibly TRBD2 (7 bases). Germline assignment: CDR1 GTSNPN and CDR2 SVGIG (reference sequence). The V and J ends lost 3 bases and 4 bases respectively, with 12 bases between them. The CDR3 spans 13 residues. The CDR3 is CAWRGAGVETQYF. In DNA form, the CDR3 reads TGTGCCTGGAGGGGGGCGGGAGTAGAGACCCAGTACTTC. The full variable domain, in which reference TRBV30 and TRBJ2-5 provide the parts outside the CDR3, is SQTIHQWPATLVQPVGSPLSLECTVEGTSNPNLYWYRQAAGRGLQLLFYSVGIGQISSEVPQNLSASRPQDRQFILSSKKLLLSDSGFYLCAWRGAGVETQYFGPGTRLLVL.

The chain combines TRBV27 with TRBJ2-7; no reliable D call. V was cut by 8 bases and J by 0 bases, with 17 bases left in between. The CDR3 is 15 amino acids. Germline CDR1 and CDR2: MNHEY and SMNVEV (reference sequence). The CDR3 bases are TGTGCCAGCTCGCCCCGGCCGACCGGCTCCTACGAGCAGTACTTC. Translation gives CASSPRPTGSYEQYF.

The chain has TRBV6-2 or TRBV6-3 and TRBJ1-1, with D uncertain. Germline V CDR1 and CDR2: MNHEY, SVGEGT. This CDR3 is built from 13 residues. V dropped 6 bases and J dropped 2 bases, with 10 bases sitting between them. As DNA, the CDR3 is TGTGCCAGCAGCCTGATTCCTAACACTGAAGCTTTCTTT. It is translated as CASSLIPNTEAFF.

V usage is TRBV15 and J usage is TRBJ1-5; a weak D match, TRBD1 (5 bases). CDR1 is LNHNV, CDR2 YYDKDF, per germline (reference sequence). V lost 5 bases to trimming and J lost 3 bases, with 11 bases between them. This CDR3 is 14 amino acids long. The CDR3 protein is CATSEGPDNQPQHF. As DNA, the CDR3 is TGTGCCACCAGCGAGGGGCCTGACAATCAGCCCCAGCATTTT.

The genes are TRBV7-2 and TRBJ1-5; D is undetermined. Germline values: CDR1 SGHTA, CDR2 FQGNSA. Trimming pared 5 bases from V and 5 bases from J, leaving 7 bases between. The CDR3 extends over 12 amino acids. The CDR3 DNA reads TGTGCCAGCAGCCATCCAGATCAGCCCCAGCATTTT. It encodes CASSHPDQPQHF.

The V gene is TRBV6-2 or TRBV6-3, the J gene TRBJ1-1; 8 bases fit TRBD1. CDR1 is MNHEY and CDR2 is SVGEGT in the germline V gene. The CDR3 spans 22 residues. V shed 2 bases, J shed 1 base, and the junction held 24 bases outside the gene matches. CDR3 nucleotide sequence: TGTGCCAGCAGTTACCCCGGACAGGGTAGGCTTTCGGGGCTTTTACCGAACACTGAAGCTTTCTTT. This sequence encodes CASSYPGQGRLSGLLPNTEAFF.

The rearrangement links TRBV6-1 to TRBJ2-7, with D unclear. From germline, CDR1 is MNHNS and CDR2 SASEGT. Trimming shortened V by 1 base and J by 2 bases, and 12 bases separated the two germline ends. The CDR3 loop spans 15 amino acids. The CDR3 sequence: CASSEGQSSPYEQYF. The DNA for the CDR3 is TGTGCCAGCAGTGAAGGGCAATCCTCTCCCTACGAGCAGTACTTC.

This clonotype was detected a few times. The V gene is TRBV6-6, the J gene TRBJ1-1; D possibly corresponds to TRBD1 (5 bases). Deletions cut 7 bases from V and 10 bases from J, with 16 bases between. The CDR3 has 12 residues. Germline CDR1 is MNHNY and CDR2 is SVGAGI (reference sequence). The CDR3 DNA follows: TGTGCCAGCACTTCGACAGTAATGGGAGCTTTCTTT. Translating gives CASTSTVMGAFF.

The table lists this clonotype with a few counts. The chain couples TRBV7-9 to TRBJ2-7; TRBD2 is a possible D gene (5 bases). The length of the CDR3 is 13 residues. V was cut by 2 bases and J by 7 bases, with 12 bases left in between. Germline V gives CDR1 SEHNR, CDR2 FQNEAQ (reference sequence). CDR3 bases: TGTGCCAGCAGCTTAAGCGACCCGGGAGAGCAGTACTTC. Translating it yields CASSLSDPGEQYF.

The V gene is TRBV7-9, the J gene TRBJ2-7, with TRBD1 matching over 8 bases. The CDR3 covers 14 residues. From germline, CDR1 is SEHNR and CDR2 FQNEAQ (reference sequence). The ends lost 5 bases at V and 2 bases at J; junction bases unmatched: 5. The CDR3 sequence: CASSPDRGTYEQYF. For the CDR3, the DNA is TGTGCCAGCAGCCCCGACAGGGGCACCTACGAGCAGTACTTC.